The T cell receptor beta chain under discussion was sequenced for a study of shared clonotypes between healthy human individuals. Whole-study findings and limits: Clonotypes not shared had lower generation probabilities than those common to all four donors. Estimated richness was generally greater in naive than memory subsets. Of the naive CD4 clonotypes, approximately 5% were shared across a few donors.

The table came from immunoSEQ multiplex PCR; TCRdb's copy has only in-frame clones and leaves some out. The data contain about 100,000 clones, around 68% of them singletons. With regard to this clone: No antigen is known for it.

CDR3 length: 14 residues. V shed 9 bases and J shed 8 bases, with 19 bases lying between them. The germline gives CDR1 LNHNV, CDR2 YYDKDF (reference sequence). The sample comprised memory CD8+ T cells sorted from blood. Subset specified: CD45RO+ cells pooled with CCR7-negative TemRA cells. The J gene is TRBJ1-4, the V gene TRBV15; the D is unclear. The TCR comes from a man under 40 in good health. The CDR3: CATRSGLSGEKLFF. The DNA for the CDR3 is TGTGCCACGAGAAGCGGGCTCTCGGGGGAAAAACTGTTTTTT.